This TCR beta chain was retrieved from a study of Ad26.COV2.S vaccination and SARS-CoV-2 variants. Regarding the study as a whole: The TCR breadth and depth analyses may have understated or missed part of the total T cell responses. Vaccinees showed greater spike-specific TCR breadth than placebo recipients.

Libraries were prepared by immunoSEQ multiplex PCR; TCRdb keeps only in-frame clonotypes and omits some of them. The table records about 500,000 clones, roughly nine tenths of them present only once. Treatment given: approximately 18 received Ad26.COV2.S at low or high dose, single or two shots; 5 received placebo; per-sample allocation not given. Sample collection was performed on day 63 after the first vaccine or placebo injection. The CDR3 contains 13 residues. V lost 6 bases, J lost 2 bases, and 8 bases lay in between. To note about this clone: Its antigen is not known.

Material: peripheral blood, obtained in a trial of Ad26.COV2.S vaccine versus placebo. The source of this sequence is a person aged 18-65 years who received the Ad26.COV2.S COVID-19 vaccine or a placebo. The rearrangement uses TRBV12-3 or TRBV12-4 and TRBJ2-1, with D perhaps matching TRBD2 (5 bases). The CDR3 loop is CASRTGTYNEQFF. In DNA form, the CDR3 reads TGTGCCAGCAGGACGGGAACCTACAATGAGCAGTTCTTC.